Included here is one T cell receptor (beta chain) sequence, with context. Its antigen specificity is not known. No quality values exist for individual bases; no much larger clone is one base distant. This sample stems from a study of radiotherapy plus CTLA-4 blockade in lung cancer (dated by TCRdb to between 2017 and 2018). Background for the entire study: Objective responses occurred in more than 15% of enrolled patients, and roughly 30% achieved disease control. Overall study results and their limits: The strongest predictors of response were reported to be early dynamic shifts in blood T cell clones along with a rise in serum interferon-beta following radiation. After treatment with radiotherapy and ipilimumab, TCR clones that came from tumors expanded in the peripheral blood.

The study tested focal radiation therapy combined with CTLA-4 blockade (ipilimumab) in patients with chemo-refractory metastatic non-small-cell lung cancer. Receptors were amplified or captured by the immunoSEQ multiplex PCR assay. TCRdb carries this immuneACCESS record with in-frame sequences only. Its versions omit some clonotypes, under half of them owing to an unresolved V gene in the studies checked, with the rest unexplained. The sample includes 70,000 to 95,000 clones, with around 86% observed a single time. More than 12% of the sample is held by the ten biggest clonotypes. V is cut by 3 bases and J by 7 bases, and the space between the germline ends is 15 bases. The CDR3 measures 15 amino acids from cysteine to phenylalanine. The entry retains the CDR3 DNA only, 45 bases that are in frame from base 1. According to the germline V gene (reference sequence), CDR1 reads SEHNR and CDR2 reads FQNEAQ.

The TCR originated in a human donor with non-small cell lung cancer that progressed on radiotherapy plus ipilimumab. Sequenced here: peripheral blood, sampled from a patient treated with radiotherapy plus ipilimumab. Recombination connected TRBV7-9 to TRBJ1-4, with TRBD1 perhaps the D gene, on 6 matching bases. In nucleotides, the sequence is TGTGCCAGCAGCTTGGAGGGACTAGGGGGTGAAAAACTGTTTTTT. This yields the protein CASSLEGLGGEKLFF.